The 32 T cell receptor beta chains below come from one sample, sequenced in a study of T cell repertoires in cytomegalovirus infection (dated by TCRdb to between 2019 and 2020). Their target antigens are unknown. Data came from an Illumina HiSeq 1500. Using fastp trimming at Q25 and MiXCR clonotype assembly, TCRdb reanalyzed the public sequencing data and kept in-frame beta chains. Records with the same CDR3 protein are collapsed into one entry carrying the most frequent genes and DNA. The sample has 100,000 to 150,000 distinct CDR3 sequences on record, approximately 24% of them singletons. The ten largest clonotypes hold about 37% of the sample. Sequencing input: PBMCs, sequenced either directly or after in vitro stimulation (not recorded which). The receptor source for this set is a human donor in good health (CMV status not recorded). Some clones in this sample may be carry-over from other donors' samples.

This clonotype showed up many times. The rearrangement links TRBV12-5 to TRBJ2-3; 13 bases line up with TRBD2. Trimming took 1 base from V and 6 from J; bases not matched to a gene: 4. Germline lookup yields CDR1 LGHNT and CDR2 FRNRAP. The CDR3 sequence is 16 residues long. The CDR3 sequence is CASGLGGTSGKDTQYF. In nucleotides, the CDR3 is TGTGCTAGTGGTTTGGGTGGGACTAGCGGGAAGGATACGCAGTATTTT.

This chain joins TRBV5-1 and TRBJ2-1, with TRBD2 matching over 10 bases. V was pared by 4 bases and J by 5 bases, with 9 bases of the junction left unmatched. The CDR3 is 16 residues long. In germline, CDR1 is SGHRS, CDR2 YFSETQ. The CDR3 DNA sequence: TGCGCCAGCAGCCTACGAGCGGGAGGGCACCACAATGAGCAGTTCTTC. Protein: CASSLRAGGHHNEQFF.

The chain has TRBV28 and TRBJ1-5, with a possible D match to TRBD1 (5 bases). This CDR3 contains 14 residues. Trimming stripped 2 bases from V and 7 bases from J, with 12 bases between. Germline CDR1 is MDHEN and CDR2 is SYDVKM. CDR3 region: CASSLGGLEQPQHF. Written as DNA, the CDR3 is TGTGCCAGCAGTTTAGGGGGTTTGGAGCAGCCCCAGCATTTT.

V and J are TRBV19 and TRBJ1-1; D not certain. The CDR3 runs 13 residues. Germline V lookup: CDR1 LNHDA, CDR2 SQIVND (reference sequence). Trimming left V 1 base short and J 1 base short, with 4 bases between. CDR3 sequence reads: CASSIVPNTEAFF. The CDR3 region has the DNA TGTGCCAGTAGTATAGTACCGAACACTGAAGCTTTCTTT.

The V call is TRBV7-2, the J call TRBJ1-6, with D unclear. This CDR3 region has 16 residues. The V end was cut by 7 bases, the J end by 4 bases, with 17 bases between. In germline, CDR1 is SGHTA, CDR2 FQGNSA. CDR3 DNA: TGTGCCAGCAACCTTAGGCAGTTAGGGTATAATTCACCCCTCCACTTT. This translates into CASNLRQLGYNSPLHF.

The chain recombines TRBV25-1 with TRBJ2-1; perhaps TRBD2 as D (6 bases). V was shortened by 6 bases and J by 3 bases, with 6 bases between the two germline ends. The CDR3 totals 12 residues. Germline V CDR1 and CDR2: MGHDK, SYGVNS. The CDR3 bases are TGTGCCAGCAGCGGGGGCTACAATGAGCAGTTCTTC. Translation: CASSGGYNEQFF.

The chain couples TRBV19 to TRBJ1-5; D is uncertain. The ends were cut back, 3 bases at V and 9 bases at J, with 15 bases in the middle. The germline CDR1 and CDR2 sequences are LNHDA and SQIVND (reference sequence). The CDR3 consists of 14 residues. In DNA, the CDR3 is TGTGCCAGTAGTATCACCTACTGGGATGGGCCCCAGCATTTT. It codes for CASSITYWDGPQHF.

This clonotype was recorded many times. CDR3 nucleotides: TGTGCCAGCAGTCTCTCTGGAAACACCATATATTTT. It specifies CASSLSGNTIYF. The chain joins TRBV7-2 to TRBJ1-3; D call uncertain. The CDR3 runs 12 residues. Germline V gene data show CDR1 as SGHTA and CDR2 as FQGNSA. Trimming removed 6 bases at V and 0 bases at J, with 3 bases between.

Ten or more counts support this clonotype. This sequence joins TRBV7-8 and TRBJ2-3; 11 bases are shared with TRBD2. Trimming took 3 bases from V and 0 from J; bases not matched to a gene: 2. There are 16 residues in the CDR3. The germline V gene encodes CDR1 SGHVS and CDR2 FQNEAQ. CDR3 coding DNA: TGTGCCAGCAGCTTGGGACTAGCGGCAAGCACAGATACGCAGTATTTT. Translating it yields CASSLGLAASTDTQYF. Variable domain in full (rest from reference TRBV7-8 and TRBJ2-3): GAGVSQSPRYKVAKRGQDVALRCDPISGHVSLFWYQQALGQGPEFLTYFQNEAQLDKSGLPSDRFFAERPEGSVSTLKIQRTQQEDSAVYLCASSLGLAASTDTQYFGPGTRLTVL.

This clonotype was detected a few times. The genes are TRBV4-1 and TRBJ2-7; no clear D gene. Trimming took 1 base from V and 4 from J, leaving 11 bases between them. The CDR3 has 14 residues. CDR1 is MGHRA and CDR2 is YSYEKL in the germline V gene. This CDR3 is CASSQVAQKYEQYF. The CDR3 DNA is TGCGCCAGCAGCCAAGTGGCGCAGAAATACGAGCAGTACTTC.

This clonotype was seen more than once but under ten times. The V and J genes are TRBV24-1 and TRBJ1-5, with 9 bases that match TRBD1. With V trimmed by 3 bases and J by 9 bases, 5 bases remained unmatched. This CDR3 has 14 amino acids. The germline V gene has CDR1 KGHDR and CDR2 SFDVKD. CDR3 nucleotide sequence: TGTGCCACCAGTGATGGGACAGGGTTATGGCCCCAGCATTTT. Its translation is CATSDGTGLWPQHF.

The chain joins TRBV19 to TRBJ1-1; the D is unclear. The CDR3 is 14 amino acids. V shed 6 bases and J shed 0 bases, with 11 bases lying between them. CDR1 and CDR2 from the germline V gene are LNHDA and SQIVND (reference sequence). The CDR3 spells CASSEGSLNTEAFF. CDR3 in DNA: TGTGCCAGTAGCGAAGGAAGCCTGAACACTGAAGCTTTCTTT.

This clonotype was recorded once. The rearrangement uses TRBV6-6 and TRBJ2-7; the D gene could be TRBD1 or TRBD2 (5 bases each). The CDR3 sequence is 13 residues long. The ends were cut back, 5 bases at V and 7 bases at J, with 15 bases in the middle. Germline CDR1 MNHNY, CDR2 SVGAGI (reference sequence). For the CDR3, the DNA is TGTGCCAGCAGTCGCCACGGGGCCAGGGAGCAGTACGTC. This encodes CASSRHGAREQYV.

The rearrangement links TRBV28 to TRBJ2-4; tentative D call: TRBD2 (6 bases). The CDR3 totals 16 residues. Germline CDR1 MDHEN, CDR2 SYDVKM. The V gene lost 3 bases and the J gene lost 6 bases, with 18 bases spanning the gap. The CDR3 is CASSFFGTWRGNIQYF. The CDR3 nucleotides read TGTGCCAGCAGTTTCTTCGGGACCTGGAGGGGAAACATTCAGTACTTC. Drawing the rest from reference TRBV28 and TRBJ2-4, the complete variable domain is DVKVTQSSRYLVKRTGEKVFLECVQDMDHENMFWYRQDPGLGLRLIYFSYDVKMKEKGDIPEGYSVSREKKERFSLILESASTNQTSMYLCASSFFGTWRGNIQYFGAGTRLSVL.

This clonotype was seen ten or more times. J is TRBJ1-5 and V is TRBV6-5; a weak D match, TRBD1 (5 bases). V lost 2 bases and J 7 bases, leaving 12 bases between the germline ends. From germline, CDR1 is MNHEY and CDR2 SVGAGI. The length of the CDR3 is 14 residues. The CDR3 DNA sequence: TGTGCCAGCAGTTACGGGCAGGGCGGCCAGCCCCAGCATTTT. This gives the protein CASSYGQGGQPQHF.

This clonotype was seen a handful of times. The chain carries TRBV7-2 and TRBJ1-5, with D hard to call. The CDR3 is 13 amino acids. V lost 3 bases and J lost 6, with 9 bases in between. From germline, CDR1 is SGHTA and CDR2 FQGNSA. The CDR3 DNA reads as TGTGCCAGCAGCTTTTTCTGGGGTCAGCCCCAGCATTTT. Amino acid sequence: CASSFFWGQPQHF. Looking up the rest from reference TRBV7-2 and TRBJ1-5 gives the full variable domain: GAGVSQSPSNKVTEKGKDVELRCDPISGHTALYWYRQSLGQGLEFLIYFQGNSAPDKSGLPSDRFSAERTGGSVSTLTIQRTQQEDSAVYLCASSFFWGQPQHFGDGTRLSIL.

This clonotype has only a few counts. The chain combines TRBV13 with TRBJ1-2, with a weak D call TRBD1 (5 bases). The CDR3 is 13 amino acids. Trimming left V 2 bases short and J 8 bases short, with 12 bases between. Germline V CDR1 and CDR2: PRHDT, FYEKMQ (reference sequence). CDR3 in amino acids: CASSLWQGGGYTF. CDR3 bases: TGTGCCAGCAGCTTATGGCAGGGAGGAGGCTACACCTTC.

This clonotype was observed a few times. V usage is TRBV27 and J usage is TRBJ1-5, with D tentatively TRBD1 (5 bases). The CDR3 runs to 12 residues. V was shortened by 2 bases and J by 7 bases, with 6 bases between the two germline ends. Germline CDR1 reads MNHEY; CDR2 reads SMNVEV (reference sequence). The CDR3 nucleotides are TGTGCCAGCAGTTTACAGGGACAGCCCCAGCATTTT. Translating it yields CASSLQGQPQHF.

This clonotype was detected ten times or more. The chain is built from TRBV7-2 and TRBJ2-3, with 7 nucleotides matching TRBD2. CDR3 length: 17 residues. Germline V lookup: CDR1 SGHTA, CDR2 FQGNSA. V shed 2 bases, J shed 4 bases, and the junction held 12 bases outside the gene matches. In DNA form, the CDR3 reads TGTGCCAGCAGCTTACCCCCTTGGGGGAGGGCCGCAGATACGCAGTATTTT. This translates into CASSLPPWGRAADTQYF. The entire variable domain, with the rest obtained from reference TRBV7-2 and TRBJ2-3, is as follows: GAGVSQSPSNKVTEKGKDVELRCDPISGHTALYWYRQSLGQGLEFLIYFQGNSAPDKSGLPSDRFSAERTGGSVSTLTIQRTQQEDSAVYLCASSLPPWGRAADTQYFGPGTRLTVL.

The V call is TRBV7-2, the J call TRBJ1-2; a weak D match, TRBD1 (6 bases). The CDR3 covers 13 residues. V lost 2 bases and J 6 bases, leaving 10 bases between the germline ends. From germline, CDR1 is SGHTA and CDR2 FQGNSA. The CDR3 spells CASSLYRVDGYTF. In DNA form, the CDR3 reads TGTGCCAGCAGCTTATACAGGGTTGATGGCTACACCTTC.

This clonotype has more than one count but fewer than ten. The chain combines TRBV19 with TRBJ1-3; a weak D match, TRBD1 (5 bases). V shed 3 bases and J shed 0 bases, with 21 bases lying between them. Looked up from germline, CDR1 is LNHDA and CDR2 is SQIVND (reference sequence). CDR3 length equals 19 residues. The CDR3 nucleotides are TGTGCCAGTAGTATCCGGCCGGCGGTAATGGGGCTCTCTGGAAACACCATATATTTT. Protein sequence: CASSIRPAVMGLSGNTIYF.

The table lists this clonotype with many counts. Here the CDR3 reads CASSPQIGRSTEAFF. The CDR3 region has the DNA TGTGCCAGCTCACCTCAAATTGGGAGGAGCACTGAAGCTTTCTTT. This chain joins TRBV18 and TRBJ1-1; D is unresolved. V lost 3 bases to trimming and J lost 4 bases, with 15 bases between them. Germline-derived CDR1 and CDR2 are KGHSH and LQKENI. The CDR3 is 15 amino acids.

V usage is TRBV7-2 and J usage is TRBJ2-7; 8 bases fit TRBD1. The CDR3 sequence is 15 residues long. V lost 5 bases, J lost 3 bases, and 9 bases stayed unmatched. The germline CDR1 and CDR2 sequences are SGHTA and FQGNSA. In DNA, the CDR3 is TGTGCCAGCAGCATTACAGGGGGACTTTACTACGAGCAGTACTTC. This encodes CASSITGGLYYEQYF.

In DNA form, the CDR3 reads TGTGCCAGCAGCTTGGCTGGCAGAACTAATGAAAAACTGTTTTTT. Its translation: CASSLAGRTNEKLFF. V is TRBV5-4 and J is TRBJ1-4; D gene unclear. CDR1 and CDR2 from the germline V gene are SGHNT and YYREEE (reference sequence). V was clipped by 0 bases and J by 1 base, with 7 bases between them. The CDR3 sequence is 15 residues long.

The rearrangement uses TRBV7-2 and TRBJ1-2, with unresolved D. This CDR3 has 14 residues. The germline V gene encodes CDR1 SGHTA and CDR2 FQGNSA. Trimming cost V 3 bases and J 3 bases, with 11 bases left between them. The CDR3 DNA is TGTGCCAGCAGCTTTCAAGGCGCGGACTATGGCTACACCTTC. As protein: CASSFQGADYGYTF.

This clonotype was counted only a few times. V is TRBV7-2 and J is TRBJ2-3, with D perhaps matching TRBD1 (5 bases). Trimming stripped 3 bases from V and 5 bases from J, with 9 bases between. This CDR3 is 13 amino acids long. Germline V lookup: CDR1 SGHTA, CDR2 FQGNSA. CDR3 loop: CASSFNRLDTQYF. The CDR3 DNA sequence: TGTGCCAGCAGCTTCAACAGGCTAGATACGCAGTATTTT.

This clonotype was detected ten times or more. The V gene is TRBV7-2, the J gene TRBJ1-2; D gene unclear. Germline CDR1 and CDR2: SGHTA and FQGNSA. CDR3 size: 14 residues. V lost 0 bases to trimming and J lost 2 bases, with 7 bases between them. The CDR3 region has the DNA TGTGCCAGCAGCTTAGCTTTGGAGAACTATGGCTACACCTTC. The encoded protein is CASSLALENYGYTF.

The CDR3, as DNA: TGTGCCAGCAGTAACGTGGGGGACGGCGAGCAGTACGTC. It encodes CASSNVGDGEQYV. J is TRBJ2-7 and V is TRBV6-5; D might be TRBD1 or TRBD2, each matching 5 bases. The V end was cut by 5 bases, the J end by 6 bases, with 14 bases between. Germline CDR1 MNHEY, CDR2 SVGAGI. The CDR3 runs to 13 residues.

The rearrangement joins TRBV12-3 or TRBV12-4 to TRBJ1-1, with TRBD1 as a possible D gene (6 bases). The CDR3 loop spans 13 amino acids. Trimming took off 1 base at V and 10 bases at J, with 13 bases between the two ends. The CDR3 region is CASSLEGGGRAFF. The CDR3 DNA follows: TGTGCCAGCAGTTTAGAGGGGGGCGGTCGAGCTTTCTTT.

Many counts were recorded for this clonotype. The chain combines TRBV7-8 with TRBJ2-7; 7 nucleotides match TRBD2. J gave up 2 bases and V 4 bases, and 8 bases lay outside the gene matches. The CDR3 is 15 residues long. Germline CDR1 reads SGHVS; CDR2 reads FQNEAQ. CDR3 protein: CASSSKREPTYEQYF. In DNA, the CDR3 is TGTGCCAGCAGCTCCAAGCGGGAACCTACCTACGAGCAGTACTTC.

V is TRBV7-2 and J is TRBJ1-5, with 7 nucleotides matching TRBD1. This CDR3 is built from 15 residues. J was trimmed by 4 bases and V by 5 bases; bases with no gene match: 8. Germline V gives CDR1 SGHTA, CDR2 FQGNSA. CDR3 nucleotides: TGTGCCAGCAGCCCACCGGGACAGAGGAATCAGCCCCAGCATTTT. As protein: CASSPPGQRNQPQHF.

The chain recombines TRBV27 with TRBJ2-7, with 9 nucleotides matching TRBD1. Germline V gene data show CDR1 as MNHEY and CDR2 as SMNVEV (reference sequence). The CDR3 is 13 amino acids. V dropped 9 bases and J dropped 3; count of bases not matched to a gene: 6. CDR3: CASLQGANYEQYF. The CDR3 DNA reads as TGTGCCAGTCTACAGGGGGCGAACTACGAGCAGTACTTC.